A selection of T cell receptor beta chains follows, all from one sample in a study of T-cell reconstitution after alpha-beta-depleted transplantation in children. From the PCR reads, TCRdb called clonotypes with MiXCR, one entry per CDR3 protein. Seen here are nearly 250,000 distinct CDR3 sequences, under 9.5% observed once, and the top ten hold 6.3%. Here the sequenced sample was PBMCs, mostly from graft donor cells, taken 180 days after TCRalphabeta/CD19-depleted stem cell transplant. The receptor set was obtained from a male patient younger than 18 who had a stem cell transplant for acute lymphoblastic leukemia, so the T cells may come from the graft donor. Both conserved end residues are part of each CDR3. Each record gives: J gene, V gene, clone size, CDR3 length, D gene, CDR3 DNA, CDR3 protein. The D gene is left open where the match is weak. Rows give clone size only sometimes, using once, few, many, or a class for an expanded clone.

TRBJ2-2	TRBV7-6	many	18	.	TGTGCCAGCAGCTTAAGAGCCTTGGGGGGAGGGAACACCGGGGAGCTGTTTTTT	CASSLRALGGGNTGELFF
TRBJ2-7	TRBV7-2	many	17	.	TGTGCCAGCAGCTTAGGGCTCTACAGACGTTTATCCTACGAGCAGTACTTC	CASSLGLYRRLSYEQYF
TRBJ2-3	TRBV11-2	many	17	TRBD1	TGTGCCAGCAGCTTAGTGGGAGGGACAGGGGGCTGGGATACGCAGTATTTT	CASSLVGGTGGWDTQYF
TRBJ2-3	TRBV4-3	few	13	.	TGCGCCAGCAGCCAAGATCACAGGTTTACGCAGTATTTT	CASSQDHRFTQYF
TRBJ1-1	TRBV12-5	many	14	.	TGTGCTTGTTCAAAACAGCGGGGAAACACTGAAGCTTTCTTT	CACSKQRGNTEAFF
TRBJ2-7	TRBV7-9	many	13	.	TGTGCCAGCAGGGCGGACAGACTCTACGAGCAGTACTTC	CASRADRLYEQYF
TRBJ2-1	TRBV3-1	many	18	TRBD2	TGTGCCAGCAGCCGTCTAGCGGGAGTCGTTAGCTCCTACAATGAGCAGTTCTTC	CASSRLAGVVSSYNEQFF
TRBJ1-1	TRBV12-3/TRBV12-4	many	12	.	TGTGCCAGCAGTTTCAGGGCCCTAGAAGCTTTCTTT	CASSFRALEAFF
TRBJ2-4	TRBV28	.	15	.	TGTGCCAGCAGTTTTCTGTTAGGGGGAGTCAACATTCAGTACTTC	CASSFLLGGVNIQYF
TRBJ2-3	TRBV4-3	few	16	.	TGCGCCAGCAGCCAAGAAGGGGTGGGAGCCACAGATACGCAGTATTTT	CASSQEGVGATDTQYF
TRBJ1-1	TRBV28	.	16	TRBD1	TGTGCCAGCAGTTTCCGGGACAGGAGGGCGAACACTGAAGCTTTCTTT	CASSFRDRRANTEAFF
TRBJ1-1	TRBV12-3/TRBV12-4	many	16	TRBD1	TGTGCCAGCAGTTCCCCCGACACAGGGGAGAACACTGAAGCTTTCTTT	CASSSPDTGENTEAFF
TRBJ2-3	TRBV5-1	many	12	.	TGCGCCAGCAGCTACCTCGGGGATACGCAGTATTTT	CASSYLGDTQYF
TRBJ2-1	TRBV12-3/TRBV12-4	many	13	TRBD1	TGTGCCAGCAGTACCACAGGGGGCAATGAGCAGTTCTTC	CASSTTGGNEQFF
TRBJ2-1	TRBV20-1	many	15	.	TGCAGTGCTAGAGACAGCCGATCAAGTTACAATGAGCAGTTCTTC	CSARDSRSSYNEQFF
TRBJ1-2	TRBV3-1	many	13	.	TGTGCCAGCAGCCAAGGTCTGCACATCGCCTACACCTTC	CASSQGLHIAYTF
TRBJ2-5	TRBV6-5	many	16	TRBD2	TGTGCCAGCAGTTACTGGGCGGGAGCACCCCAAGAGACCCAGTACTTC	CASSYWAGAPQETQYF
TRBJ1-2	TRBV3-1	many	15	.	TGTGCCAGCAGCCAAGGGCAGGTTTACAACTATGGCTACACCTTC	CASSQGQVYNYGYTF
TRBJ1-1	TRBV27	many	19	TRBD1	TGTGCCAGCAGTTTATCCTCGGACAGGGGGAACGCCTTGAACACTGAAGCTTTCTTT	CASSLSSDRGNALNTEAFF
TRBJ2-7	TRBV10-3	many	12	.	TGTGCCATCAGTGGGCAAGGTTACGAGCATTACTTC	CAISGQGYEHYF
TRBJ2-3	TRBV3-1	many	16	TRBD2	TGTGCCAGCAGCCAACGTCCAAGCGGGGGCACAGATACGCAGTATTTT	CASSQRPSGGTDTQYF
TRBJ2-3	TRBV10-3	many	13	.	TGTGCCATCAACGGGCAGGGGTCAGATACGCAGTATTTT	CAINGQGSDTQYF
TRBJ2-5	TRBV7-2	many	14	TRBD1	TGTGCCAGCAAACCGGACAGGCCCCACGAGACCCAGTACTTC	CASKPDRPHETQYF
TRBJ2-3	TRBV9	many	12	.	TGTGCCAGCAGCGTAGATGAAGATACGCAGTATTTT	CASSVDEDTQYF
TRBJ1-6	TRBV5-1	many	16	.	TGCGCCAGCAGCTCGGAGGGTGGTCTCTGGAATTCACCCCTCCACTTT	CASSSEGGLWNSPLHF
TRBJ1-1	TRBV7-2	many	13	.	TGTGCCAGCAGCTCTCCCTCGAGAGTTGAAGCTTTCTTT	CASSSPSRVEAFF
TRBJ2-1	TRBV15	many	17	.	TGTGCCACCAGCCCTCGTGGGGGTACTAGCAACGGGAATGAGCAGTTCTTC	CATSPRGGTSNGNEQFF
TRBJ2-3	TRBV4-2	many	15	.	TGTGCCAGCAGCCAAGACCCCAGGGGGGGAGATACGCAGTATTTT	CASSQDPRGGDTQYF
TRBJ2-4	TRBV20-1	many	15	.	TGCAGTGCTAGAGATGGGGCTTTCGCCAAAAACATTCAGTACTTC	CSARDGAFAKNIQYF
TRBJ1-2	TRBV9	many	15	.	TGTGCCAGCAGCGTATCGAGGGGCCAGGGGTATGGCTACACCTTC	CASSVSRGQGYGYTF
TRBJ2-1	TRBV24-1	many	14	.	TGTGCCACCAGTGATTCCTTGCCTCCTTATGAGCAGTTCTTC	CATSDSLPPYEQFF